This is a list of T cell receptor beta chains from one sample in a study of identical twins. TCRdb fed the 5' RACE reads into MiXCR, producing one record per CDR3 protein. The table lists roughly 250,000 distinct CDR3 sequences, over 12% of them singletons, with approximately 9.3% in the top ten. The sample consisted of memory (CD45RO+) T cells sorted from blood. These receptors were collected from a woman in her late teens or twenties in good health. Each CDR3 is given with its conserved first and last residue. The D gene is left open where the match is weak. Clone size is not always given. Where it is, it says once, few, many or a class for expanded clones.

D gene,V gene,clone size,J gene,CDR3 DNA,CDR3 protein
TRBD1,TRBV7-6,few,TRBJ1-2,TGTGCCAGCAGCTTGACAGGGGCGCGTTTGGGTGGCTACACCTTC,CASSLTGARLGGYTF
TRBD1,TRBV5-1,-,TRBJ2-5,TGCGCCAGCGGCAGGGGGACAGAAGAGACCCAGTACTTC,CASGRGTEETQYF
-,TRBV9,-,TRBJ1-2,TGTGCCAGCAGCTTCGGGGCAGGGATGGATGGCTACACCTTC,CASSFGAGMDGYTF
TRBD2,TRBV20-1,-,TRBJ2-3,TGCAGTGCTAAGAAGCGGGAGATCAGAGATACGCAGTATTTT,CSAKKREIRDTQYF
-,TRBV3-1,few,TRBJ2-1,TGTGCCAGCAGTCCAACTATGGGCTCCTACAATGAGCAGTTCTTC,CASSPTMGSYNEQFF
-,TRBV12-3/TRBV12-4,-,TRBJ2-4,TGTGCCAGCAGTTTAACCGGACGGCAACTCATTCAGTACTTC,CASSLTGRQLIQYF
TRBD2,TRBV29-1,-,TRBJ2-2,TGCAGCGTTCGAGCGGGGGACTTGAACACCGGGGAGCTGTTTTTT,CSVRAGDLNTGELFF
-,TRBV6-2/TRBV6-3,-,TRBJ2-3,TGTGCCAGCAGTTTATGGGGCATCGGAACAGATACGCAGTATTTT,CASSLWGIGTDTQYF
-,TRBV7-2,-,TRBJ2-7,TGTGCCAGCAGCTTAGGGGGAAAAACTACCTACGAGCAGTACTTC,CASSLGGKTTYEQYF
TRBD2,TRBV6-2/TRBV6-3,many,TRBJ2-7,TGTGCCAGCAGAAACCTGACTAGCGGGATTTACGAGCAGTACTTC,CASRNLTSGIYEQYF
-,TRBV10-3,-,TRBJ2-7,TGTGCCATCCTGGCCATCCACGAGCAGTACTTC,CAILAIHEQYF
-,TRBV27,-,TRBJ1-1,TGTGCCAGCAGTTCCTTCCGGGACACGAACACTGAAGCTTTCTTT,CASSSFRDTNTEAFF
-,TRBV20-1,few,TRBJ2-3,TGCAGTGCTAGCTGGGAAGGAGCCGAAGATACGCAGTATTTT,CSASWEGAEDTQYF
-,TRBV5-6,few,TRBJ1-2,TGTGCCAGCAGCTTTTCAGCCTATGGCTACACCTTC,CASSFSAYGYTF
-,TRBV29-1,few,TRBJ2-6,TGCAGCGCCGACCTCTCTGGGGCCAACGTCCTGACTTTC,CSADLSGANVLTF
-,TRBV3-1,few,TRBJ2-5,TGTGCCAGCAGCCCGTTGAGGGGGGGGCAAGAGACCCAGTACTTC,CASSPLRGGQETQYF
-,TRBV5-1,-,TRBJ2-1,TGCGCCAGCAGCGACCAGACCCGGGGCTCCTACAATGAGCAGTTCTTC,CASSDQTRGSYNEQFF
TRBD1,TRBV6-2/TRBV6-3,-,TRBJ2-1,TGTGCCAGCACGCTCCTACAGGGGGGTTACAATGAGCAGTTCTTC,CASTLLQGGYNEQFF
-,TRBV3-1,-,TRBJ1-3,TGTGCCAGCAGCCCTCTGGCCTACGGTCGAAACACCATATATTTT,CASSPLAYGRNTIYF
-,TRBV11-2,few,TRBJ2-2,TGTGCCAGCAGCTTACAGGGCCAGGCCGGGGAGCTGTTTTTT,CASSLQGQAGELFF
-,TRBV6-5,many,TRBJ2-7,TGTGCCAGCAGTTATGGTCAAAGTCGGGCGGACGGATACGAGCAGTACTTC,CASSYGQSRADGYEQYF
-,TRBV20-1,-,TRBJ2-1,TGCAGTGCTAGTAAAGCGAATGAGCAGTTCTTC,CSASKANEQFF
TRBD2,TRBV5-1,-,TRBJ2-3,TGCGCCAGCAGTTCCGGGACTAGCGGCACAGATACGCAGTATTTT,CASSSGTSGTDTQYF
-,TRBV15,many,TRBJ2-1,TGTGCCACCAGCAGAGAGCTCCGTGGTGAGCAGTTCTTC,CATSRELRGEQFF
TRBD1,TRBV11-2,few,TRBJ2-7,TGTGCCAGCAGCTTAGTAGGTAGGACAGGGATCTACGAGCAGTACTTC,CASSLVGRTGIYEQYF
TRBD1,TRBV20-1,few,TRBJ2-5,TGCAGTGCTAGGCGACAGGGAGAAGAGACCCAGTACTTC,CSARRQGEETQYF
TRBD1,TRBV5-1,few,TRBJ1-1,TGCGCCAGCAGCAGGGACGGACAGGGCGGAGAAGCTTTCTTT,CASSRDGQGGEAFF
-,TRBV12-3/TRBV12-4,few,TRBJ1-5,TGTGCCAGCAGGCTGACAGGATCGGGTCAGCCCCAGCATTTT,CASRLTGSGQPQHF
-,TRBV9,-,TRBJ1-2,TGTGCCAGCAGCGTCTTACCGGGACATTTAAACTATGGCTACACCTTC,CASSVLPGHLNYGYTF
-,TRBV5-6,many,TRBJ2-3,TGTGCCAGCAGCCCTGGGCCGCATACGGCAGATACGCAGTATTTT,CASSPGPHTADTQYF
TRBD2,TRBV7-3,-,TRBJ2-1,TGTGCCAGCAGCTTCGACGGGGGGGTTTACAATGAGCAGTTCTTC,CASSFDGGVYNEQFF
-,TRBV27,-,TRBJ2-6,TGTGCCAGCAGTTTTTGGGGCCTCGGGGCCAACGTCCTGACTTTC,CASSFWGLGANVLTF
-,TRBV6-2/TRBV6-3,-,TRBJ2-5,TGTGCCAGCAGCCCCAACCGAGGGTACCAAGAGACCCAGTACTTC,CASSPNRGYQETQYF